This TCR beta chain was documented in a study of control samples from healthy donors and cancer patients. Clones were sequenced by immunoSEQ multiplex PCR, and TCRdb holds only the in-frame ones, with some missing. The sample holds 130,000 or so clones; roughly 89% are singletons and the top ten take under 9%. This TCR was sampled from a man in his late teens or twenties in good health. Sample: blood.

The CDR3 nucleotides read TGTGCCAGCAGTGACCTCGGGACTAGCCGATCAGATACGCAGTATTTT. Protein product: CASSDLGTSRSDTQYF. This sequence joins TRBV2 and TRBJ2-3; TRBD2 aligns across 9 bases. This CDR3 has 16 amino acids. The V gene end was trimmed by 3 bases and the J gene end by 4 bases; junction bases not matched to a gene: 8. Germline assignment: CDR1 SNHLY and CDR2 FYNNEI.